These 21 T cell receptor beta chains originate from one sample sequenced in a study of CD8+CD57+ T cells in acquired aplastic anemia. Individuals selected for sequencing had exhibited CD8+CD57+ cell expansion on flow cytometry. The template used for profiling TCR beta VDJ and CDR3 was genomic DNA. TCRdb re-called the reads with MiXCR, one entry per CDR3 protein. Of some 160,000 distinct CDR3 sequences in the sample, roughly 48% are singletons; the top ten hold approximately 3%. The sequenced sample was sorted CD4+, CD8+, or CD8+CD57+ T cells (not recorded which) from PBMCs. The source is a human donor with aplastic anemia.

The chain employs TRBV28 and TRBJ1-2, with unresolved D. This CDR3 region has 15 residues. In germline, CDR1 is MDHEN, CDR2 SYDVKM. The V and J ends lost 5 bases and 2 bases respectively, with 15 bases between them. The CDR3 nucleotides read TGTGCCAGCAGTCCGCCGGCCCGCGAAAACTATGGCTACACCTTC. Translated, it gives CASSPPARENYGYTF.

Worth noting for this clonotype: At one end, the junction sequence differs from germline, possibly due to a read error. This chain uses TRBV6-2 or TRBV6-3 with TRBJ1-5, with D unclear. The CDR3 length is 14 residues. Germline lookup yields CDR1 MNHEY and CDR2 SVGEGT. The CDR3 DNA reads TGTGCCAGCGTCAGTGATTTTAGCAGTCAGCCCCAGCATTTT. Its translation is CASVSDFSSQPQHF.

V usage is TRBV20-1 and J usage is TRBJ2-7; TRBD2 aligns across 12 bases. Germline CDR1 is DFQATT and CDR2 is SNEGSKA (reference sequence). The CDR3 length is 14 residues. Trimming took 5 bases from V and 6 from J; bases not matched to a gene: 8. The CDR3 loop reads CSAQLTSGSIEQYF. The CDR3 nucleotides read TGCAGTGCTCAGTTGACTAGCGGGAGTATCGAGCAGTACTTC.

The chain is built from TRBV2 and TRBJ2-1; tentative D call: TRBD1 (5 bases). Germline CDR1 is SNHLY and CDR2 is FYNNEI. V was cut by 6 bases and J by 9 bases, with 9 bases left in between. The CDR3 loop spans 11 amino acids. CDR3 sequence (DNA): TGTGCCAGCAGATACCAGGGTGAGCAGTTCTTC. Amino acid sequence: CASRYQGEQFF.

For this clonotype: This may be a read error: a much more frequent sequence differs by one nucleotide. Since the CDR3 does not end with the conserved phenylalanine or tryptophan, this likely comes from a read error. The chain couples TRBV7-3 to TRBJ2-1; 7 bases are a match to TRBD2. The CDR3 has 15 amino acids. CDR1 is SGHTA, CDR2 FQGTGA, per germline. V lost 5 bases and J lost 3; bases outside the gene matches: 7. This CDR3 is CASSSGTRIYNEQFL. The CDR3 DNA is TGTGCCAGCAGCAGCGGGACGCGGATCTACAATGAGCAGTTCCTC.

This clonotype was seen ten or more times. V gene TRBV5-6 combines with J gene TRBJ1-5; the D gene is possibly TRBD1 (5 bases). V lost 4 bases and J lost 5, with 19 bases in between. Germline V gives CDR1 SGHDT, CDR2 YYEEEE. This CDR3 has 16 residues. The CDR3 bases are TGTGCCAGCAGCGCCACATACGGGGCATCCGATCAGCCCCAGCATTTT. Its translation: CASSATYGASDQPQHF.

This clonotype was detected ten times or more. The chain has TRBV20-1 and TRBJ2-7; maybe TRBD1 (5 bases). V shed 4 bases and J shed 3 bases, with 13 bases lying between them. The CDR3 is 13 amino acids. CDR1 and CDR2 (germline): DFQATT, SNEGSKA (reference sequence). In DNA form, the CDR3 reads TGCAGTGCTACAATAGACAGCCTCTACGAGCAGTACTTC. Translation gives CSATIDSLYEQYF.

This clonotype came up many times. Germline is not matched at one junction end, which may reflect a read error. The genes are TRBV19 and TRBJ2-4, with D perhaps assigned TRBD1 or TRBD2 (5 bases each). The CDR3 spans 11 residues. From germline, CDR1 is LNHDA and CDR2 SQIVND (reference sequence). The CDR3 DNA follows: TGTGCCAGTACCTTAACCGGGGCTGCAGTCTTC. This gives the protein CASTLTGAAVF.

This clonotype has ten or more counts. This chain links TRBV19 with TRBJ1-4; TRBD1 matches at 7 bases. With V trimmed by 6 bases and J by 0 bases, 13 bases remained unmatched. There are 18 residues in the CDR3. Germline V lookup: CDR1 LNHDA, CDR2 SQIVND (reference sequence). The CDR3 bases are TGTGCCAGTAGCTCCAGGGGGGCGAGGTTAACAACTAATGAAAAACTGTTTTTT. Translation gives CASSSRGARLTTNEKLFF.

This clonotype was counted only a few times. Sequence at one end of the junction differs from germline and may be a read error. This chain connects TRBV9 to TRBJ1-1; a weak D match, TRBD1 (6 bases). The germline CDR1 and CDR2 sequences are SGDLS and YYNGEE. The CDR3 runs 15 residues. This chain's CDR3 is CASSVATGLNTEALF. The CDR3 DNA reads TGTGCCAGCAGCGTCGCGACAGGACTCAACACTGAAGCTCTCTTT. Full variable domain (missing parts from reference TRBV9 and TRBJ1-1): DSGVTQTPKHLITATGQRVTLRCSPRSGDLSVYWYQQSLDQGLQFLIQYYNGEERAKGNILERFSAQQFPDLHSELNLSSLELGDSALYFCASSVATGLNTEALFGQGTRLTVV.

Many counts were recorded for this clonotype. The rearrangement joins TRBV6-1 to TRBJ1-5; 7 bases are shared with TRBD1. V shed 7 bases and J 7 bases; nucleotides not matched to a gene: 7. The CDR3 covers 13 residues. In germline, CDR1 is MNHNS, CDR2 SASEGT. CDR3 region: CASTQGERQPQHF. The DNA for the CDR3 is TGTGCCAGCACGCAGGGGGAGAGACAGCCCCAGCATTTT.

This chain uses TRBV7-2 with TRBJ1-1, with 7 bases matching TRBD1. This CDR3 comprises 13 residues. V trimming: 7 bases; J trimming: 3 bases; junction bases outside the gene matches: 5. Germline V gives CDR1 SGHTA, CDR2 FQGNSA. DNA for the CDR3: TGTGCCAGCAATAACAGGGGATACACTGAAGCTTTCTTT. It yields the protein CASNNRGYTEAFF.

The chain combines TRBV10-1 with TRBJ2-3; 7 nucleotides line up with TRBD2. V shed 4 bases and J 2 bases; nucleotides not matched to a gene: 3. This CDR3 is built from 14 residues. CDR1 and CDR2 from the germline V gene are WNHNN and SYGVQD (reference sequence). CDR3 in DNA: TGCGCCAGCAGTGCGACTAGCAACACAGATACGCAGTATTTT. Translation: CASSATSNTDTQYF.

This rearrangement joins TRBV11-2 to TRBJ1-2; 7 bases align to TRBD1. The CDR3 consists of 15 residues. Germline V CDR1 and CDR2: SGHAT, FQNNGV. The J segment lost 4 bases and the V segment lost 0 bases, leaving 5 bases of the junction unmatched. The CDR3 bases are TGTGCCAGCAGCTTAGAACAGGGGTCGTTCTATGGCTACACCTTC. Amino acid sequence: CASSLEQGSFYGYTF.

On this clonotype: One junction end does not reproduce the germline sequence, and a read error may be involved. The genes are TRBV10-1 and TRBJ2-7; D is tentatively TRBD1 or TRBD2 (5 bases each). The germline V gene encodes CDR1 WNHNN and CDR2 SYGVQD (reference sequence). The CDR3 runs 14 residues. CDR3 loop: CASSLPEGSYEQYF. DNA for the CDR3: TGTGCCAGCAGTCTCCCCGAGGGGTCCTACGAGCAGTACTTC.

This chain uses TRBV20-1 with TRBJ1-2; the D is unclear. The CDR3 runs to 14 residues. Between the trimmed V and J ends, which lost 6 bases and 4 bases, there was a span of 18 bases. CDR1 is DFQATT and CDR2 is SNEGSKA in the germline V gene (reference sequence). The CDR3 reads CSARSGRVGYGYTF. CDR3 sequence (DNA): TGCAGTGCCCGGTCTGGACGGGTGGGCTATGGCTACACCTTC.

This chain uses TRBV19 with TRBJ2-5, with 7 nucleotides matching TRBD1. Germline lookup yields CDR1 LNHDA and CDR2 SQIVND (reference sequence). CDR3 length equals 12 residues. With 10 bases clipped from V and 5 bases from J, the junction kept 7 bases outside the gene matches. In DNA form, the CDR3 reads TGTGCCACCTCGAACAGGGGTGAGACCCAGTACTTC. Amino acid sequence: CATSNRGETQYF.

The rearrangement joins TRBV2 to TRBJ2-5; the match to TRBD1 covers 9 bases. CDR3 size: 14 residues. Losses at the gene ends were 7 bases for V and 4 bases for J; bases not matched to a gene: 7. Germline CDR1 and CDR2: SNHLY and FYNNEI. This chain's CDR3 is CASMGDRELETQYF. CDR3 nucleotides: TGTGCCAGCATGGGGGACAGGGAGTTAGAGACCCAGTACTTC. The whole variable domain, filled in from reference TRBV2 and TRBJ2-5, reads EPEVTQTPSHQVTQMGQEVILRCVPISNHLYFYWYRQILGQKVEFLVSFYNNEISEKSEIFDDQFSVERPDGSNFTLKIRSTKLEDSAMYFCASMGDRELETQYFGPGTRLLVL.

This rearrangement joins TRBV11-1 to TRBJ2-5; TRBD2 agrees at 14 bases. Trimming took 4 bases from V and 2 from J; bases not matched to a gene: 6. The germline V gene has CDR1 SGHAT and CDR2 FQDESV (reference sequence). This CDR3 region has 17 residues. In DNA form, the CDR3 reads TGTGCCAGCAGCTCCGGGACTAGCGGGAGCCGTCAAGAGACCCAGTACTTC. Translating it yields CASSSGTSGSRQETQYF.

A few counts support this clonotype. The rearrangement uses TRBV5-4 and TRBJ2-4; D possibly matches TRBD1 or TRBD2 (6 bases each). The V end was cut by 0 bases, the J end by 3 bases, with 13 bases between. Germline loops: CDR1 SGHNT, CDR2 YYREEE (reference sequence). This CDR3 spans 16 amino acids. CDR3 DNA sequence: TGTGCCAGCAGCTTGGGGGGGGCCCCCGGCAAAAACATTCAGTACTTC. Protein: CASSLGGAPGKNIQYF.

The V and J genes are TRBV20-1 and TRBJ2-5; 7 bases agree with TRBD2. Unmatched junction bases numbered 9, after V lost 3 bases and J lost 5 bases. This CDR3 spans 14 amino acids. Germline assignment: CDR1 DFQATT and CDR2 SNEGSKA (reference sequence). The CDR3 DNA follows: TGCAGTGCTAGCGGCCGGGAGGTCTCTGAGACCCAGTACTTC. Translation gives CSASGREVSETQYF.